In this sample, the clone carrying this T cell receptor (beta chain) turned up a few times. Its antigen remains unknown. Primers for the PCR totalled 60 Vbeta and 13 Jbeta. Generated by immunoSEQ multiplex PCR, the TCRdb table keeps only in-frame clones and is missing some. The data show 150,000 to 200,000 clones, around 80% seen once. The sample originates from a study of cytomegalovirus exposure and HLA in healthy donors. Study-wide points: Cytomegalovirus-associated status was assigned to about 160 TCR beta chains. A later analysis found most CMV-associated TCR beta chains apparently HLA-restricted.

CDR3 length equals 13 residues. Trimming removed 8 bases at V and 6 bases at J, with 16 bases between. Germline V gives CDR1 SEHNR, CDR2 FQNEAQ (reference sequence). At collection, donors were nominally healthy, but unrecorded immune exposures were probable. The TCR comes from a man younger than 35 in good health and CMV-seropositive. The J gene is TRBJ1-1, the V gene TRBV7-9; D may be TRBD1 (5 bases). The sequenced sample was PBMCs. The CDR3 DNA is TGTGCCAGCTCCAGCGGGGGTTCAGCTGAAGCTTTCTTT. Translation gives CASSSGGSAEAFF.